This section outlines one T cell receptor beta chain sequence together with its context. Its antigen is not identified. TCRdb re-analysed the 5' RACE reads in MiXCR, keeping a single row per CDR3 protein. The data show a few hundred thousand distinct CDR3 sequences, approximately 10% seen once. V was clipped by 3 bases and J by 2 bases, with 13 bases between them. This CDR3 contains 15 residues. In germline, CDR1 is MDHEN, CDR2 SYDVKM. This specimen belongs to a study of identical twins. Study-wide results and caveats: Findings came from cross-sectional statistics, without long-term follow-up of donors.

The same data also went into a second study, on yellow fever vaccine responses in identical twins.

The sample comprised PBMCs. The chain employs TRBV28 and TRBJ2-5; possibly TRBD1 for D (6 bases). The TCR comes from a woman aged 18-29 years in good health. Here the CDR3 reads CASSFPTGLQETQYF. The DNA for the CDR3 is TGTGCCAGCAGTTTCCCCACAGGGCTTCAAGAGACCCAGTACTTC.